The T cell receptor beta chain under discussion was sequenced for a study of T cells expressing NK-cell markers. In the study overall: Repertoires of TCR beta were obtained from T cells sorted as CD3+CD56+NKG2C+, CD3+CD56+NKG2C- and CD3+CD56-NKG2C+. One of the eight sequenced donors was seronegative, whereas the other seven were HCMV-seropositive.

Making the TCR beta cDNA relied on 5'RACE template switching with UMIs. For each CDR3 protein, TCRdb gives one entry from its re-call of the 5' RACE reads, without DNA. The sample totals about 460,000 distinct CDR3 sequences. From germline, CDR1 is DFQATT and CDR2 SNEGSKA (reference sequence). This CDR3 spans 16 amino acids. The chain has TRBV20-1 and TRBJ2-1; the D call of TRBD1 rests on TCRdb alone, since no DNA is present to check it. This sequence was found in a woman aged 45 to 65 in good health. The specimen was blood T cells: a sorted CD56 or NKG2C T cell subset, CD4+ or CD8+ T cells, or bulk PBMC T cells (not recorded which). CDR3: CSASSRRDRGLYEQFF.